This TCR beta chain was observed in a study of yellow fever vaccine responses in identical twins. CDR3 length: 15 residues. Germline V lookup: CDR1 LNHNV, CDR2 YYDKDF (reference sequence). Between the trimmed V and J ends, which lost 2 bases and 2 bases, there was a span of 13 bases. TCRdb ran MiXCR on the RT-PCR reads and lists one entry per CDR3 protein. This sample has about 2,800 distinct CDR3 sequences, with 75% to 90% found just once. The receptor was derived from a female donor who received the yellow fever vaccine. V and J are TRBV15 and TRBJ2-7, with D possibly TRBD1 on 5 matching bases. The source material was T cells from blood (PBMCs), unsorted or a sorted subset (not recorded which), sampled before or after yellow fever vaccination (not recorded which). CDR3 sequence reads: CATSRKGALPYEQYV. The CDR3 DNA follows: TGTGCCACCAGCAGAAAAGGGGCCCTTCCCTACGAGCAGTACGTC.